The rows below give T cell receptor beta chains drawn from one sample of a study of blood T cell repertoires in COVID-19. Clones were sequenced by immunoSEQ multiplex PCR, and TCRdb holds only the in-frame ones, with some missing. The top ten clones hold 3% of a sample with some 250,000 clones, around 86% of them seen once. The sequencing input was peripheral blood. The receptors were gathered from a woman in her 30s who had recovered from COVID-19. The CDR3 runs from the conserved cysteine through the conserved F or W. D genes are given only for firm matches. Some rows have no size entry. The others give once, few or many, or a class for an expanded clone.

clone_size d_call j_call v_call cdr3_aa cdr3_nt
NA NA TRBJ2-4 TRBV18 CASSPDSTRDIQYF TGTGCCAGCTCACCCGATTCGACGCGGGACATTCAGTACTTC
NA TRBD2 TRBJ2-7 TRBV2 CASRSGGSSYEQYF TGTGCCAGCAGGTCGGGGGGTAGCTCCTACGAGCAGTACTTC
NA NA TRBJ1-4 TRBV6-6 CASSDQTGWIEKLFF TGTGCCAGCAGTGACCAGACAGGTTGGATCGAAAAACTGTTTTTT
NA TRBD2 TRBJ2-1 TRBV5-1 CASSLAPTSGFYNEQFF TGCGCCAGCAGCTTGGCCCCGACTAGCGGGTTTTACAATGAGCAGTTCTTC
NA TRBD2 TRBJ2-5 TRBV6-4 CASSDGECGLAGVQETQYF TGTGCCAGCAGTGACGGGGAGTGTGGACTAGCGGGGGTCCAAGAGACCCAGTACTTC
NA NA TRBJ2-7 TRBV11-2 CASSSNAANEQYF TGTGCCAGCAGCTCCAATGCGGCGAACGAGCAGTACTTC
NA TRBD2 TRBJ2-7 TRBV5-1 CASSLEGGYEQYF TGCGCCAGCAGCTTGGAGGGAGGGTACGAGCAGTACTTC
NA TRBD1 TRBJ2-5 TRBV7-6 CASSLDPGGFQETQYF TGTGCCAGCAGCTTAGACCCAGGGGGCTTCCAAGAGACCCAGTACTTC
NA NA TRBJ1-3 TRBV12-5 CASGLDGVGNTIYF TGTGCTAGTGGTTTGGACGGAGTCGGAAACACCATATATTTT
NA TRBD2 TRBJ2-1 TRBV5-1 CASSLAGTSGDEQFF TGCGCCAGCAGCTTGGCCGGGACTAGCGGGGATGAGCAGTTCTTC
few TRBD1 TRBJ1-6 TRBV27 CATGTDYNSPLHF TGTGCCACCGGGACAGACTATAATTCACCCCTCCACTTT
NA TRBD2 TRBJ2-7 TRBV5-1 CASSSLPLAGATSSYEQYF TGCGCCAGCAGCTCCCTCCCGCTAGCGGGGGCCACTAGCTCCTACGAGCAGTACTTC
NA TRBD1 TRBJ2-5 TRBV25-1 CASSEGGGQEETQYF TGTGCCAGCAGTGAAGGTGGAGGACAGGAAGAGACCCAGTACTTC
once NA TRBJ1-1 TRBV3-1/TRBV3-2 CASSYLTALETEAFF TGTGCCAGCAGCTACCTGACGGCCCTAGAGACTGAAGCTTTCTTT
NA NA TRBJ1-2 TRBV11-2 CASSTFRRSGYTF TGTGCCAGCAGCACTTTTCGACGTAGCGGCTACACCTTC
NA TRBD1 TRBJ2-2 TRBV13 CASSLGTGGVQELFF TGTGCCAGCAGCTTAGGGACAGGGGGCGTACAGGAGCTGTTTTTT
NA NA TRBJ1-2 TRBV6-2/TRBV6-3 CASSYSGQSGYGYTF TGTGCCAGCAGTTACTCCGGCCAGTCAGGGTATGGCTACACCTTC
NA TRBD1 TRBJ1-2 TRBV7-2 CASSLGTGSGGYTF TGTGCCAGCAGCTTAGGGACAGGGAGCGGTGGCTACACCTTC
NA TRBD2 TRBJ2-1 TRBV3-1/TRBV3-2 CASSTQRGVDEQFF TGTGCCAGCAGCACCCAGCGGGGGGTCGATGAGCAGTTCTTC
NA TRBD2 TRBJ2-3 TRBV5-1 CASSLAGGFSDTQYF TGCGCCAGCAGCCTAGCGGGGGGGTTCTCAGATACGCAGTATTTT
NA TRBD2 TRBJ2-5 TRBV7-6 CASSLRGGAGETQYF TGTGCCAGCAGCTTACGCGGGGGGGCCGGAGAGACCCAGTACTTC
NA NA TRBJ1-2 TRBV2 CASSAGSDYGYTF TGTGCCAGCAGTGCGGGTTCGGACTATGGCTACACCTTC
NA NA TRBJ2-3 TRBV7-8 CASSTYIVEITDTQYF TGTGCCAGCAGCACTTATATAGTGGAGATCACAGATACGCAGTATTTT
NA NA TRBJ2-3 TRBV30 CAVQGGLGTDTQYF TGTGCCGTACAGGGGGGGCTAGGCACAGATACGCAGTATTTT
NA TRBD1 TRBJ2-5 TRBV7-2 CASSFGRWGQGIQETQYF TGTGCCAGCAGCTTTGGGCGGTGGGGACAGGGGATCCAAGAGACCCAGTACTTC
NA NA TRBJ2-7 TRBV19 CASSPRPKYEQYF TGTGCCAGTAGCCCCAGGCCCAAGTACGAGCAGTACTTC
NA NA TRBJ1-5 TRBV4-3 CASSQKLGDQPQHF TGCGCCAGCAGCCAAAAATTAGGGGATCAGCCCCAGCATTTT
NA NA TRBJ1-4 TRBV21-1 CASSKGLRGTVPPNEKLFF TGTGCCAGCAGCAAAGGGCTCAGAGGGACAGTCCCGCCTAATGAAAAACTGTTTTTT
NA NA TRBJ2-1 TRBV11-2 CASSFPPSNEQFF TGTGCCAGCAGCTTCCCTCCGTCCAATGAGCAGTTCTTC
few TRBD1 TRBJ2-7 TRBV5-5 CASSGTGYEQYF TGTGCCAGCAGCGGGACAGGATACGAGCAGTACTTC
NA NA TRBJ2-1 TRBV7-6 CASSADYTKGNEQFF TGTGCCAGCAGCGCCGACTATACCAAGGGCAATGAGCAGTTCTTC
NA TRBD2 TRBJ2-3 TRBV13 CASSLDAGGRDTQYF TGTGCCAGCAGCTTAGATGCGGGGGGCCGAGATACGCAGTATTTT
NA TRBD1 TRBJ1-4 TRBV28 CASSSGQRGRAEKLFF TGTGCCAGCAGTTCGGGACAGAGAGGAAGGGCTGAAAAACTGTTTTTT
NA TRBD1 TRBJ1-5 TRBV7-2 CASSLGPGTGNQPQHF TGTGCCAGCAGCTTGGGCCCGGGGACAGGGAATCAGCCCCAGCATTTT
once TRBD1 TRBJ1-1 TRBV6-6 CASSPFGTGKFDTEAFF TGTGCCAGCAGTCCCTTCGGGACAGGGAAGTTCGACACTGAAGCTTTCTTT
few NA TRBJ1-2 TRBV4-1 CASSQEQGPYGYTF TGCGCCAGCAGCCAAGAGCAGGGCCCCTATGGCTACACCTTC
NA NA TRBJ1-6 TRBV3-1/TRBV3-2 CASSHQSATYNSPLHF TGTGCCAGCAGCCATCAATCCGCTACTTATAATTCACCCCTCCACTTT
NA TRBD2 TRBJ2-3 TRBV9 CASSVVSSGGTDTQYF TGTGCCAGCAGCGTAGTTTCTAGCGGGGGCACAGATACGCAGTATTTT
NA NA TRBJ2-3 TRBV14 CASSQWGSSTDTQYF TGTGCCAGCAGCCAATGGGGCTCGAGCACAGATACGCAGTATTTT
NA TRBD2 TRBJ2-7 TRBV7-9 CASSLGGGSTYEQYF TGTGCCAGCAGCTTAGGCGGGGGTAGTACCTACGAGCAGTACTTC
NA TRBD2 TRBJ2-7 TRBV9 CASSVPSGGGEQYF TGTGCCAGCAGCGTCCCTAGCGGGGGTGGCGAGCAGTACTTC
NA TRBD1 TRBJ1-5 TRBV18 CASSLGTGGQPQHF TGTGCCAGCTCACTCGGGACAGGGGGACAGCCCCAGCATTTT